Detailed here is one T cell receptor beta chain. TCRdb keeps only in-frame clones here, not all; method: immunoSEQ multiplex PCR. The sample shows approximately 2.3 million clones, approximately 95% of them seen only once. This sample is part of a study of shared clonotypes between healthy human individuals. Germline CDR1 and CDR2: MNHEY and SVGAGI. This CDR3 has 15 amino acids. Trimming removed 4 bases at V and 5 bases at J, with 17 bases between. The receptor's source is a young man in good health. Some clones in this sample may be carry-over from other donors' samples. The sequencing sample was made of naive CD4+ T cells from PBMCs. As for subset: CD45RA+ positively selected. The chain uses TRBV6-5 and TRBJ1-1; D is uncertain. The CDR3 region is CASSSFRTAGTEAFF. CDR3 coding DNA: TGTGCCAGCAGTTCCTTCCGGACTGCCGGGACTGAAGCTTTCTTT.